This T cell receptor (beta chain) was identified in a study of blood T cell repertoires in COVID-19. Generated by immunoSEQ multiplex PCR, the TCRdb table keeps only in-frame clones and is missing some. Of about 380,000 clones in the sample, roughly 91% were seen once. Study members were between roughly 18 and 89 years old and lived in approximately 25 US regions. Recovered participants had two consecutive negative NP/OP PCR tests, healthcare professional clearance, or symptom resolution. This CDR3 is 15 amino acids long. CDR1 and CDR2 (germline): GTSNPN, SVGIG (reference sequence). Trimming cost V 3 bases and J 5 bases, with 16 bases left between them.

The source is a woman between 18 and 30 years old who had recovered from COVID-19. Sequenced input: PBMCs or T cells enriched from blood (not recorded which). The chain carries TRBV30 and TRBJ2-2; tentative D call: TRBD2 (5 bases). CDR3 sequence reads: CAWSFMRVGTGELFF. The DNA for the CDR3 is TGTGCCTGGAGCTTCATGAGGGTAGGAACCGGGGAGCTGTTTTTT.